Presented here are 27 T cell receptor beta chains from one specimen sequenced in a study of PD-1 blockade in classical Hodgkin lymphoma. Generated by immunoSEQ multiplex PCR, the TCRdb table keeps only in-frame clones and is missing some. In the table there are about 20,000 clones, 84% of which are singletons. Exposure to brentuximab vedotin varied, and each patient had relapsed following autologous stem cell transplantation. Here the sequenced sample was peripheral blood mononuclear cells (PBMCs), taken at baseline. Every receptor here comes from a human donor with classical Hodgkin lymphoma.

The V and J genes are TRBV27 and TRBJ2-5, with 7 bases fitting TRBD1. The CDR3 covers 16 residues. Germline V lookup: CDR1 MNHEY, CDR2 SMNVEV (reference sequence). The V segment lost 5 bases and the J segment 0 bases; nucleotides outside the gene matches: 9. The CDR3 DNA follows: TGTGCCAGCAGTAGACGGACAGGCGTGTACCAAGAGACCCAGTACTTC. Amino acid sequence: CASSRRTGVYQETQYF.

J is TRBJ1-2 and V is TRBV27; no clear D. Germline V gives CDR1 MNHEY, CDR2 SMNVEV (reference sequence). CDR3 length equals 15 residues. Trimming removed 1 base from V and 7 bases from J, with 16 bases in between. The CDR3 protein is CASSLWLGSSGGYTF. The DNA for the CDR3 is TGTGCCAGCAGTTTATGGCTAGGAAGTTCCGGTGGCTACACCTTC.

The CDR3 nucleotides read TGTGCCAGCAGTACTCAGGAGGCTGAAGCTTTCTTT. Protein product: CASSTQEAEAFF. The rearrangement links TRBV7-8 to TRBJ1-1; D is unclear. The CDR3 spans 12 residues. Trimming left V 6 bases short and J 6 bases short, with 11 bases between. CDR1 is SGHVS, CDR2 FQNEAQ, per germline.

V and J are TRBV4-1 and TRBJ2-1; 9 positions match TRBD2. Germline-derived CDR1 and CDR2 are MGHRA and YSYEKL. V dropped 5 bases and J dropped 4; count of bases not matched to a gene: 6. The CDR3 extends over 15 amino acids. The CDR3 nucleotides read TGCGCCAGCAGCGCTCTAGCGGGGCCTTACAATGAGCAGTTCTTC. Translating gives CASSALAGPYNEQFF.

This clone was counted only a few times. The rearrangement links TRBV6-6 to TRBJ1-5; D remains unclear. CDR1 and CDR2 from the germline V gene are MNHNY and SVGAGI (reference sequence). Trimming left V 2 bases short and J 4 bases short, with 0 bases between. The CDR3 runs to 11 residues. CDR3 amino acids: CASSYNQPQHF. The DNA of the CDR3 is TGTGCCAGCAGTTACAATCAGCCCCAGCATTTT.

This chain uses TRBV7-3 with TRBJ2-1; D is unclear. This CDR3 spans 15 amino acids. Trimming shortened V by 0 bases and J by 4 bases, and 10 bases separated the two germline ends. The germline CDR1 and CDR2 sequences are SGHTA and FQGTGA. The CDR3 is CASSLTARPYNEQFF. Here the CDR3 DNA reads TGTGCCAGCAGCTTAACCGCGCGTCCTTACAATGAGCAGTTCTTC.

This clone was counted a few times. V gene TRBV4-1 combines with J gene TRBJ2-7; D remains ambiguous. The V end lost 4 bases, the J end lost 0 bases, and 16 bases lay between the germline ends. This CDR3 spans 16 amino acids. CDR1 is MGHRA, CDR2 YSYEKL, per germline. In DNA form, the CDR3 reads TGCGCCAGCAGCCCTTTCACTACTCACACCTCCTACGAGCAGTACTTC. It yields the protein CASSPFTTHTSYEQYF.

The CDR3 region has the DNA TGTGCCAGCACACCCCTCCGGGACAGCTCTTTTGGGGAGCTGTTTTTT. This gives the protein CASTPLRDSSFGELFF. V usage is TRBV7-9 and J usage is TRBJ2-2, with 7 nucleotides matching TRBD1. This CDR3 has 16 residues. With V trimmed by 7 bases and J by 8 bases, 16 bases remained unmatched. CDR1 SEHNR and CDR2 FQNEAQ come from the germline V gene (reference sequence). The full variable domain, rest sourced from reference TRBV7-9 and TRBJ2-2, is DTGVSQNPRHKITKRGQNVTFRCDPISEHNRLYWYRQTLGQGPEFLTYFQNEAQLEKSRLLSDRFSAERPKGSFSTLEIQRTEQGDSAMYLCASTPLRDSSFGELFFGEGSRLTVL.

The V gene is TRBV6-5, the J gene TRBJ2-7; weak D call: TRBD1 (8 bases). V dropped 2 bases and J dropped 6 bases, with 20 bases sitting between them. Germline CDR1 MNHEY, CDR2 SVGAGI. CDR3 length: 16 residues. CDR3: CASSYPPPTGEGEQYF. The CDR3 DNA sequence: TGTGCCAGCAGTTACCCGCCTCCGACAGGGGAGGGCGAGCAGTACTTC.

This chain's CDR3 is CASSFGDPETQYF. For the CDR3, the DNA is TGTGCCAGCAGCTTCGGGGACCCAGAGACCCAGTACTTC. This chain joins TRBV7-3 and TRBJ2-5; TRBD1 or TRBD2 may be the D gene (5 bases each). Germline assignment: CDR1 SGHTA and CDR2 FQGTGA. This CDR3 contains 13 residues. V lost 3 bases and J lost 4, with 9 bases in between.

V and J are TRBV5-6 and TRBJ2-1, with 9 bases aligning to TRBD1. Germline trimming cut 2 bases from V and 9 bases from J; bases unmatched to any gene: 3. Germline loops: CDR1 SGHDT, CDR2 YYEEEE. The CDR3 extends over 13 amino acids. CDR3 sequence: CASSFPDRGEQFF. CDR3 DNA: TGTGCCAGCAGCTTCCCGGACAGGGGTGAGCAGTTCTTC.

The chain recombines TRBV27 with TRBJ1-2, with D possibly being TRBD1 (6 bases). Deletions cut 8 bases from V and 2 bases from J, with 15 bases between. CDR3 size: 14 residues. Germline lookup yields CDR1 MNHEY and CDR2 SMNVEV (reference sequence). This chain's CDR3 is CASGELQGNYGYTF. CDR3 sequence (DNA): TGTGCCAGCGGAGAGCTACAGGGCAACTATGGCTACACCTTC.

This clone came up a few times. CDR3 protein: CASSPRTGLLFTEAFF. The DNA of the CDR3 is TGTGCCAGCTCACCAAGGACAGGGTTGTTATTTACTGAAGCTTTCTTT. The rearrangement uses TRBV18 and TRBJ1-1; 8 nucleotides match TRBD1. V was clipped by 2 bases and J by 5 bases; unmatched bases: 10. CDR1 and CDR2 (germline): KGHSH, LQKENI. The CDR3 contains 16 residues. Looking up the rest from reference TRBV18 and TRBJ1-1 gives the full variable domain: NAGVMQNPRHLVRRRGQEARLRCSPMKGHSHVYWYRQLPEEGLKFMVYLQKENIIDESGMPKERFSAEFPKEGPSILRIQQVVRGDSAAYFCASSPRTGLLFTEAFFGQGTRLTVV.

The chain couples TRBV5-1 to TRBJ2-7, with 10 bases fitting TRBD1. V dropped 0 bases and J dropped 2; count of bases not matched to a gene: 5. The CDR3 is 16 residues long. From germline, CDR1 is SGHRS and CDR2 YFSETQ. The CDR3 DNA follows: TGCGCCAGCAGCTTGGCCCCCGGGACAGGGGCCTACGAGCAGTACTTC. Protein product: CASSLAPGTGAYEQYF. The full variable domain, in which reference TRBV5-1 and TRBJ2-7 provide the parts outside the CDR3, is KAGVTQTPRYLIKTRGQQVTLSCSPISGHRSVSWYQQTPGQGLQFLFEYFSETQRNKGNFPGRFSGRQFSNSRSEMNVSTLELGDSALYLCASSLAPGTGAYEQYFGPGTRLTVT.

The rearrangement uses TRBV5-1 and TRBJ2-7, with 10 bases that match TRBD1. This CDR3 has 16 amino acids. V shed 4 bases and J 5 bases; nucleotides not matched to a gene: 12. CDR1 and CDR2 from the germline V gene are SGHRS and YFSETQ. CDR3 DNA sequence: TGCGCCAGCAGCCCGAACTCGGGACAGGGGTTGCACGAGCAGTACTTC. It specifies CASSPNSGQGLHEQYF.

The chain links TRBV5-1 to TRBJ2-2; D might be TRBD1 (7 bases). The CDR3 sequence is 14 residues long. V lost 5 bases and J 5 bases, leaving 13 bases between the germline ends. Germline assignment: CDR1 SGHRS and CDR2 YFSETQ. Written as DNA, the CDR3 is TGCGCCAGCAGGTTGCCAGGGGGGACCGGGGAGCTGTTTTTT. Translated: CASRLPGGTGELFF. The full variable domain, in which reference TRBV5-1 and TRBJ2-2 provide the parts outside the CDR3, is KAGVTQTPRYLIKTRGQQVTLSCSPISGHRSVSWYQQTPGQGLQFLFEYFSETQRNKGNFPGRFSGRQFSNSRSEMNVSTLELGDSALYLCASRLPGGTGELFFGEGSRLTVL.

The rearrangement joins TRBV27 to TRBJ1-2; D not resolved. V was clipped by 5 bases and J by 2 bases, with 9 bases between them. This CDR3 comprises 13 residues. The germline V gene has CDR1 MNHEY and CDR2 SMNVEV (reference sequence). CDR3 DNA sequence: TGTGCCAGCAGTCTGACAATAAACTATGGCTACACCTTC. Protein sequence: CASSLTINYGYTF.

The chain's CDR3 is CASSSGGGGGYTF. CDR3 nucleotides: TGTGCCAGCAGTTCCGGCGGGGGTGGGGGCTACACCTTC. The gene calls are TRBV28 and TRBJ1-2, with D perhaps TRBD1 (5 bases). This CDR3 has 13 amino acids. Germline values: CDR1 MDHEN, CDR2 SYDVKM. The V gene lost 4 bases and the J gene lost 8 bases, with 14 bases spanning the gap.

This chain uses TRBV19 with TRBJ1-5; D unclear. With 7 bases removed from V and 2 bases from J, the gap between germline ends came to 12 bases. Germline assignment: CDR1 LNHDA and CDR2 SQIVND (reference sequence). The CDR3 has 14 residues. The CDR3 here is CASIEGYGNQPQHF. The CDR3 DNA is TGTGCCAGTATAGAGGGTTATGGCAATCAGCCCCAGCATTTT.

Turning to this clone: Other DNA sequences in the same sample also yield this CDR3. J is TRBJ1-1 and V is TRBV30; no clear D gene. CDR3 length equals 13 residues. The V end lost 4 bases, the J end lost 5 bases, and 14 bases lay between the germline ends. Germline V gene sequence: CDR1 GTSNPN, CDR2 SVGIG (reference sequence). The CDR3 sequence: CAWTRRSNTEAFF. Here the CDR3 DNA reads TGTGCCTGGACCCGACGGAGCAATACTGAAGCTTTCTTT.

The chain carries TRBV28 and TRBJ1-1; no reliable D call. The CDR3 extends over 15 amino acids. The germline CDR1 and CDR2 sequences are MDHEN and SYDVKM. V was clipped by 3 bases and J by 4 bases, with 15 bases between them. CDR3 residues: CASSLTGNAGTEAFF. The CDR3 DNA reads as TGTGCCAGCAGTTTGACCGGGAATGCGGGCACTGAAGCTTTCTTT.

This chain uses TRBV4-1 with TRBJ1-3, with 9 bases fitting TRBD1. Trimming cost V 4 bases and J 2 bases; bases outside gene matches: 3. The CDR3 is made up of 15 amino acids. The germline gives CDR1 MGHRA, CDR2 YSYEKL. Written as DNA, the CDR3 is TGCGCCAGCAGCCCAGGGACAGGGACTGGAAACACCATATATTTT. Amino acid sequence: CASSPGTGTGNTIYF.

The rearrangement uses TRBV5-4 and TRBJ2-2, with D possibly TRBD1 on 5 matching bases. Germline loops: CDR1 SGHNT, CDR2 YYREEE (reference sequence). This CDR3 contains 14 residues. Trimming removed 1 base at V and 1 base at J, with 5 bases between. The CDR3 coding sequence is TGTGCCAGCAGCTTGACAGGGAACACCGGGGAGCTGTTTTTT. It is translated as CASSLTGNTGELFF.

J is TRBJ1-2 and V is TRBV18; 9 nucleotides align to TRBD1. The CDR3 contains 21 residues. V dropped 1 base and J dropped 4; count of bases not matched to a gene: 22. CDR1 is KGHSH, CDR2 LQKENI, per germline. The CDR3 coding sequence is TGTGCCAGCTCACCACTTCTCGTCCCACGCCGGGACAGGGCAGCGGGCTATGGCTACACCTTC. It specifies CASSPLLVPRRDRAAGYGYTF.

J is TRBJ2-7 and V is TRBV27; perhaps TRBD1 as D (8 bases). There are 14 residues in the CDR3. Germline V lookup: CDR1 MNHEY, CDR2 SMNVEV (reference sequence). V lost 5 bases, J lost 5 bases, and 16 bases lay in between. Here the CDR3 reads CASSVTGGVNEQYF. The CDR3 DNA reads as TGTGCCAGCAGTGTAACAGGGGGGGTGAACGAGCAGTACTTC.

This clone was counted once. The chain couples TRBV7-2 to TRBJ2-7; unclear D gene. The V end was cut by 1 base, the J end by 6 bases, with 7 bases between. The CDR3 runs 12 residues. CDR1 is SGHTA and CDR2 is FQGNSA in the germline V gene. Here the CDR3 reads CASSLDTPEQYF. As DNA, the CDR3 is TGTGCCAGCAGCTTAGATACACCCGAGCAGTACTTC.

By share, this clone ranks as medium-sized. The rearrangement uses TRBV27 and TRBJ1-5; TRBD1 aligns across 10 bases. The CDR3 length is 17 residues. Germline trimming cut 3 bases from V and 7 bases from J; bases unmatched to any gene: 12. Germline V CDR1 and CDR2: MNHEY, SMNVEV (reference sequence). CDR3 amino acids: CASSFHSTGGLDQPQHF. DNA for the CDR3: TGTGCCAGCAGTTTTCATTCGACAGGGGGCTTGGACCAGCCCCAGCATTTT.